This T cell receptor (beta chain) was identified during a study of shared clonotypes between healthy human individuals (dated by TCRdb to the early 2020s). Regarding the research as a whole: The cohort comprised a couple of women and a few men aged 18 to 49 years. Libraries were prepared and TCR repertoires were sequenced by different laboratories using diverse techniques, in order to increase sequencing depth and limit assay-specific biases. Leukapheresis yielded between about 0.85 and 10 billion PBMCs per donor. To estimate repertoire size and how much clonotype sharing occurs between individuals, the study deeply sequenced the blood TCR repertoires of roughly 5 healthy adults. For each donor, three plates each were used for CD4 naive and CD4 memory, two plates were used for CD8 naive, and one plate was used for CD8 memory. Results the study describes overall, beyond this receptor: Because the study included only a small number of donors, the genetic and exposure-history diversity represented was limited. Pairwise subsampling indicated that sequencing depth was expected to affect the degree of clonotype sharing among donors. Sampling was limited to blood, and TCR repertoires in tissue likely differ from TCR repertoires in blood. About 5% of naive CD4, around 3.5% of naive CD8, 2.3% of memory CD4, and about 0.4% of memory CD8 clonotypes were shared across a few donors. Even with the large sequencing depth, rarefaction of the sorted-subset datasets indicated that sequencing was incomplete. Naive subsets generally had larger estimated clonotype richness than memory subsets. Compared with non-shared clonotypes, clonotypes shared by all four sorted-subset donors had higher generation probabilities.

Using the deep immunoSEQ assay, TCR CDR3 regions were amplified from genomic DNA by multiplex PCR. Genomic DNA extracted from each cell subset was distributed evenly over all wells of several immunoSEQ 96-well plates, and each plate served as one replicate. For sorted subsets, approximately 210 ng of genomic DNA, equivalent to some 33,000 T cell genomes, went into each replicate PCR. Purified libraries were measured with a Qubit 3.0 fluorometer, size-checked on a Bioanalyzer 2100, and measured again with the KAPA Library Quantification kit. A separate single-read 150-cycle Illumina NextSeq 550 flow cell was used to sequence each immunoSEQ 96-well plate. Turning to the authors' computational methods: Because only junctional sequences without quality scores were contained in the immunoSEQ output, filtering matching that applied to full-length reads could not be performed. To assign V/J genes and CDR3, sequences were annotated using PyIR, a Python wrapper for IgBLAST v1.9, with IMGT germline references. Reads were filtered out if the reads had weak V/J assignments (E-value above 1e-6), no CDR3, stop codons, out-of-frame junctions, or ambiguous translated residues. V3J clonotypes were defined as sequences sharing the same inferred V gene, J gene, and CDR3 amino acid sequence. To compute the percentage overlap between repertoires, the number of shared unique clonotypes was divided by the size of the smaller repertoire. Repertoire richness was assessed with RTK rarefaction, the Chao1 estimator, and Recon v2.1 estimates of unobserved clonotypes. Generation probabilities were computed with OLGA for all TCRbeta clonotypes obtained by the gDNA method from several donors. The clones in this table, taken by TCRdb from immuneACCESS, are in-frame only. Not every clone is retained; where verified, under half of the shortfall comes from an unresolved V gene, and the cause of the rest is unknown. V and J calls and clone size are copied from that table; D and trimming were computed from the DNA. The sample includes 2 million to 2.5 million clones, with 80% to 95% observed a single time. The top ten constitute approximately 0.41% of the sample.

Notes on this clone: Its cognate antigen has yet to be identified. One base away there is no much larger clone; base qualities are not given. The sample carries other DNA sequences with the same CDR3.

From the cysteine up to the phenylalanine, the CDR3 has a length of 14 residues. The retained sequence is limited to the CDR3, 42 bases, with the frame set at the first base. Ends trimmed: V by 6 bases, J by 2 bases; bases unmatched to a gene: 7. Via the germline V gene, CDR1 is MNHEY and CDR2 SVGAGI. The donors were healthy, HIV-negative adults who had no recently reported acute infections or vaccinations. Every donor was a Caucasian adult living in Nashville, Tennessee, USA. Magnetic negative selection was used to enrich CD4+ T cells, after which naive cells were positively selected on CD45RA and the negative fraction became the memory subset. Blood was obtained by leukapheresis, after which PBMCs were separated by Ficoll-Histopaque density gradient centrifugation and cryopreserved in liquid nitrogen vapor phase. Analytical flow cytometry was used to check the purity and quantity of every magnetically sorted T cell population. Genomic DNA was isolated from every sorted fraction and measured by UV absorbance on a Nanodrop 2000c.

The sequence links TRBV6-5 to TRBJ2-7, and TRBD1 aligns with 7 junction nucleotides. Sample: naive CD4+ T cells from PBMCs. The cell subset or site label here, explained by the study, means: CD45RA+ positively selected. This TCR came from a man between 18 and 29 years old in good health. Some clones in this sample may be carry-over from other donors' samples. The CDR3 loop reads CASRRQGLAYEQYF. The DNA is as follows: TGTGCCAGCAGACGACAGGGATTGGCCTACGAGCAGTACTTC.